Shown below are 21 T cell receptor beta chains from a single sample sequenced in a study of blood T cell repertoires in COVID-19. Sequencing used immunoSEQ multiplex PCR; TCRdb keeps in-frame clones, though not all of them. The sample contains about 200,000 clones, 80% to 90% of which appear only once. Material: peripheral blood. Receptor source: a woman in her 70s with acute or convalescent COVID-19.

A single count supports this clone. The chain recombines TRBV13 with TRBJ1-3; D unresolved. Germline V lookup: CDR1 PRHDT, CDR2 FYEKMQ (reference sequence). V was clipped by 3 bases and J by 4 bases, with 16 bases between them. This CDR3 is built from 16 residues. In DNA, the CDR3 is TGTGCCAGCAGCTTTTCCGGGTCCTACCCGGGAAACACCATATATTTT. Translating gives CASSFSGSYPGNTIYF.

J is TRBJ1-5 and V is TRBV18; 7 positions match TRBD1. In germline, CDR1 is KGHSH, CDR2 LQKENI. CDR3 size: 14 residues. The V and J ends lost 3 bases and 5 bases, in that order; junction bases with no gene match: 4. The CDR3 nucleotides are TGTGCCAGCTCACCGACAGGGAAGGATCAGCCCCAGCATTTT. Translation gives CASSPTGKDQPQHF.

The chain is built from TRBV28 and TRBJ1-2, with 9 bases fitting TRBD1. Germline CDR1 reads MDHEN; CDR2 reads SYDVKM. The CDR3 loop spans 14 amino acids. Trimming took 6 bases from V and 2 from J; bases not matched to a gene: 4. The chain's CDR3 is CASRTTGGNYGYTF. The CDR3 DNA is TGTGCCAGCAGAACTACAGGGGGCAACTATGGCTACACCTTC.

This clone was observed a single time. J is TRBJ1-5 and V is TRBV28; unclear D gene. V was cut by 3 bases and J by 5 bases, with 8 bases left in between. CDR1 and CDR2 from the germline V gene are MDHEN and SYDVKM. CDR3 length: 13 residues. The CDR3 loop is CASSFERYQPQHF. The CDR3 DNA is TGTGCCAGCAGTTTTGAGCGTTATCAGCCCCAGCATTTT.

This clone was seen a few times. The chain joins TRBV28 to TRBJ2-7; 10 nucleotides match TRBD2. The CDR3 loop spans 14 amino acids. The V segment lost 7 bases and the J segment 0 bases; nucleotides outside the gene matches: 3. CDR1 is MDHEN, CDR2 SYDVKM, per germline. The CDR3 nucleotides are TGTGCCAGCACGGGACTAGCGCGCTCCTACGAGCAGTACTTC. Encoded protein: CASTGLARSYEQYF.

The chain carries TRBV11-2 and TRBJ1-6; tentatively, D is TRBD1 (5 bases). V dropped 5 bases and J dropped 3 bases, with 14 bases sitting between them. The CDR3 runs 16 residues. Germline V gene data show CDR1 as SGHAT and CDR2 as FQNNGV. CDR3 in DNA: TGTGCCAGCAGCAGGGGTCAAGCTGACTATAATTCACCCCTCCACTTT. Protein product: CASSRGQADYNSPLHF.

The genes are TRBV7-8 and TRBJ1-4, with 7 bases that match TRBD1. The germline CDR1 and CDR2 sequences are SGHVS and FQNEAQ. This CDR3 is built from 20 residues. The trim removed 2 bases at V and 0 bases at J, leaving 15 bases unmatched. This CDR3 reads CASSLRGGTANLATNEKLFF. CDR3 sequence (DNA): TGTGCCAGCAGCTTACGGGGCGGGACAGCTAATCTTGCAACTAATGAAAAACTGTTTTTT.

This chain uses TRBV7-2 with TRBJ1-1; D might be TRBD1 (5 bases). This CDR3 comprises 14 residues. Germline V CDR1 and CDR2: SGHTA, FQGNSA. The germline V and J ends were trimmed by 5 bases and 5 bases, with 15 bases remaining between them. Written as DNA, the CDR3 is TGTGCCAGCAGCATACAGGAATCGAGAACTGAAGCTTTCTTT. Amino acid sequence: CASSIQESRTEAFF. Drawing the rest from reference TRBV7-2 and TRBJ1-1, the complete variable domain is GAGVSQSPSNKVTEKGKDVELRCDPISGHTALYWYRQSLGQGLEFLIYFQGNSAPDKSGLPSDRFSAERTGGSVSTLTIQRTQQEDSAVYLCASSIQESRTEAFFGQGTRLTVV.

The chain employs TRBV5-1 and TRBJ1-1; D is undetermined. V gave up 0 bases and J gave up 2 bases, with 8 bases separating them. The CDR3 is 14 amino acids. Germline V gene sequence: CDR1 SGHRS, CDR2 YFSETQ. CDR3 DNA sequence: TGCGCCAGCAGCTTGGACCCGGGAAACACTGAAGCTTTCTTT. It translates to CASSLDPGNTEAFF.

This clone was observed a single time. The chain couples TRBV28 to TRBJ1-5; D not resolved. The V gene lost 7 bases and the J gene lost 0 bases, with 4 bases spanning the gap. Germline CDR1 is MDHEN and CDR2 is SYDVKM. The CDR3 sequence is 12 residues long. CDR3 nucleotides: TGTGCCAGCACGTATAGCAATCAGCCCCAGCATTTT. Amino acid sequence: CASTYSNQPQHF.

The V call is TRBV5-1, the J call TRBJ2-3, with TRBD2 identical over 13 bases. The CDR3 loop spans 18 amino acids. Germline loops: CDR1 SGHRS, CDR2 YFSETQ. The junction had 4 bases not matched to a gene; V was cut back by 0 bases and J by 0 bases. In DNA form, the CDR3 reads TGCGCCAGCAGCTTGGGGACTAGCGGGGGCCTGAGCACAGATACGCAGTATTTT. Translated, it gives CASSLGTSGGLSTDTQYF.

The V and J genes are TRBV18 and TRBJ1-1; D is perhaps TRBD1 (5 bases). Germline loops: CDR1 KGHSH, CDR2 LQKENI. V was clipped by 0 bases and J by 8 bases, with 25 bases between them. The CDR3 has 18 amino acids. The CDR3 sequence: CASSPPIGDRTLQEEAFF. For the CDR3, the DNA is TGTGCCAGCTCACCACCGATCGGTGATCGGACACTTCAGGAGGAAGCTTTCTTT.

The chain links TRBV3-1 (or the pseudogene TRBV3-2) to TRBJ2-7, with 9 bases that match TRBD2. The CDR3 spans 15 residues. V shed 5 bases and J 5 bases; nucleotides not matched to a gene: 10. Germline V gene sequence: CDR1 LGHDT, CDR2 YNNKEL (reference sequence). The CDR3 nucleotides are TGTGCCAGCAGCTCGTTTAGCGGGAGTACGGACGAGCAGTACTTC. This encodes CASSSFSGSTDEQYF.

The table lists this clone with a count of one. This chain joins TRBV5-1 and TRBJ1-2; D is undetermined. Trimming left V 5 bases short and J 2 bases short, with 10 bases between. CDR1 is SGHRS, CDR2 YFSETQ, per germline. The CDR3 sequence is 13 residues long. CDR3: CASSLEANYGYTF. The CDR3 DNA reads TGCGCCAGCAGTCTAGAAGCCAACTATGGCTACACCTTC.

The chain employs TRBV3-1 (or the pseudogene TRBV3-2) and TRBJ1-2; maybe TRBD1 (6 bases). V was trimmed by 0 bases and J by 5 bases, leaving 10 bases between them. CDR1 is LGHDT, CDR2 YNNKEL, per germline (reference sequence). The CDR3 length is 14 residues. The chain's CDR3 is CASSQEQGVYGYTF. CDR3 sequence (DNA): TGTGCCAGCAGCCAAGAACAGGGTGTTTATGGCTACACCTTC.

This chain links TRBV19 with TRBJ2-7, with D hard to call. The CDR3 runs 13 residues. Trimming shortened V by 3 bases and J by 7 bases, and 13 bases separated the two germline ends. Per the germline V gene, CDR1 is LNHDA and CDR2 is SQIVND (reference sequence). CDR3 sequence reads: CASSIKRVGEQYF. CDR3 coding DNA: TGTGCCAGTAGTATTAAGCGAGTGGGTGAGCAGTACTTC. Filled out from reference TRBV19 and TRBJ2-7, the complete variable domain reads DGGITQSPKYLFRKEGQNVTLSCEQNLNHDAMYWYRQDPGQGLRLIYYSQIVNDFQKGDIAEGYSVSREKKESFPLTVTSAQKNPTAFYLCASSIKRVGEQYFGPGTRLTVT.

The rearrangement links TRBV6-5 to TRBJ2-3, with D perhaps matching TRBD2 (6 bases). Per germline, CDR1 MNHEY and CDR2 SVGAGI. The CDR3 extends over 13 amino acids. Trimming left V 6 bases short and J 1 base short, with 8 bases between. The CDR3 DNA is TGTGCCAGCAGGCCTAGCGGCACAGATACGCAGTATTTT. Translated: CASRPSGTDTQYF.

Only one count was recorded for this clone. The chain employs TRBV10-2 and TRBJ1-5; D is possibly TRBD1 (5 bases). CDR3 length: 12 residues. From germline, CDR1 is WSHSY and CDR2 SAAADI. CDR3: CATRQGGQPQHF. As DNA, the CDR3 is TGCGCGACACGGCAGGGTGGCCAGCCCCAGCATTTT.

The genes are TRBV13 and TRBJ2-7; TRBD1 aligns across 9 bases. V shed 0 bases, J shed 1 base, and the junction held 4 bases outside the gene matches. The CDR3 is made up of 16 amino acids. Germline V CDR1 and CDR2: PRHDT, FYEKMQ (reference sequence). The chain's CDR3 is CASSLGRGQGSYEQYF. CDR3 sequence (DNA): TGTGCCAGCAGCTTAGGCCGTGGACAGGGGTCCTACGAGCAGTACTTC.

The chain uses TRBV5-6 and TRBJ1-2, with a weak D call TRBD1 (5 bases). Germline loops: CDR1 SGHDT, CDR2 YYEEEE. V was pared by 2 bases and J by 5 bases, with 13 bases between. This CDR3 is 14 amino acids long. The CDR3 bases are TGTGCCAGCAGCTTTGACAGCCCCTTGTATGGCTACACCTTC. This codes for CASSFDSPLYGYTF.

A note on this clone: The sample contains more than one DNA sequence encoding this CDR3. The chain employs TRBV28 and TRBJ1-2, with D unresolved. Germline V gene lookup returns CDR1 MDHEN and CDR2 SYDVKM. The CDR3 loop spans 11 amino acids. V was shortened by 9 bases and J by 4 bases, with 9 bases between the two germline ends. This CDR3 is CASLGGYGYTF. Here the CDR3 DNA reads TGTGCCAGTTTAGGCGGCTATGGCTACACCTTC.